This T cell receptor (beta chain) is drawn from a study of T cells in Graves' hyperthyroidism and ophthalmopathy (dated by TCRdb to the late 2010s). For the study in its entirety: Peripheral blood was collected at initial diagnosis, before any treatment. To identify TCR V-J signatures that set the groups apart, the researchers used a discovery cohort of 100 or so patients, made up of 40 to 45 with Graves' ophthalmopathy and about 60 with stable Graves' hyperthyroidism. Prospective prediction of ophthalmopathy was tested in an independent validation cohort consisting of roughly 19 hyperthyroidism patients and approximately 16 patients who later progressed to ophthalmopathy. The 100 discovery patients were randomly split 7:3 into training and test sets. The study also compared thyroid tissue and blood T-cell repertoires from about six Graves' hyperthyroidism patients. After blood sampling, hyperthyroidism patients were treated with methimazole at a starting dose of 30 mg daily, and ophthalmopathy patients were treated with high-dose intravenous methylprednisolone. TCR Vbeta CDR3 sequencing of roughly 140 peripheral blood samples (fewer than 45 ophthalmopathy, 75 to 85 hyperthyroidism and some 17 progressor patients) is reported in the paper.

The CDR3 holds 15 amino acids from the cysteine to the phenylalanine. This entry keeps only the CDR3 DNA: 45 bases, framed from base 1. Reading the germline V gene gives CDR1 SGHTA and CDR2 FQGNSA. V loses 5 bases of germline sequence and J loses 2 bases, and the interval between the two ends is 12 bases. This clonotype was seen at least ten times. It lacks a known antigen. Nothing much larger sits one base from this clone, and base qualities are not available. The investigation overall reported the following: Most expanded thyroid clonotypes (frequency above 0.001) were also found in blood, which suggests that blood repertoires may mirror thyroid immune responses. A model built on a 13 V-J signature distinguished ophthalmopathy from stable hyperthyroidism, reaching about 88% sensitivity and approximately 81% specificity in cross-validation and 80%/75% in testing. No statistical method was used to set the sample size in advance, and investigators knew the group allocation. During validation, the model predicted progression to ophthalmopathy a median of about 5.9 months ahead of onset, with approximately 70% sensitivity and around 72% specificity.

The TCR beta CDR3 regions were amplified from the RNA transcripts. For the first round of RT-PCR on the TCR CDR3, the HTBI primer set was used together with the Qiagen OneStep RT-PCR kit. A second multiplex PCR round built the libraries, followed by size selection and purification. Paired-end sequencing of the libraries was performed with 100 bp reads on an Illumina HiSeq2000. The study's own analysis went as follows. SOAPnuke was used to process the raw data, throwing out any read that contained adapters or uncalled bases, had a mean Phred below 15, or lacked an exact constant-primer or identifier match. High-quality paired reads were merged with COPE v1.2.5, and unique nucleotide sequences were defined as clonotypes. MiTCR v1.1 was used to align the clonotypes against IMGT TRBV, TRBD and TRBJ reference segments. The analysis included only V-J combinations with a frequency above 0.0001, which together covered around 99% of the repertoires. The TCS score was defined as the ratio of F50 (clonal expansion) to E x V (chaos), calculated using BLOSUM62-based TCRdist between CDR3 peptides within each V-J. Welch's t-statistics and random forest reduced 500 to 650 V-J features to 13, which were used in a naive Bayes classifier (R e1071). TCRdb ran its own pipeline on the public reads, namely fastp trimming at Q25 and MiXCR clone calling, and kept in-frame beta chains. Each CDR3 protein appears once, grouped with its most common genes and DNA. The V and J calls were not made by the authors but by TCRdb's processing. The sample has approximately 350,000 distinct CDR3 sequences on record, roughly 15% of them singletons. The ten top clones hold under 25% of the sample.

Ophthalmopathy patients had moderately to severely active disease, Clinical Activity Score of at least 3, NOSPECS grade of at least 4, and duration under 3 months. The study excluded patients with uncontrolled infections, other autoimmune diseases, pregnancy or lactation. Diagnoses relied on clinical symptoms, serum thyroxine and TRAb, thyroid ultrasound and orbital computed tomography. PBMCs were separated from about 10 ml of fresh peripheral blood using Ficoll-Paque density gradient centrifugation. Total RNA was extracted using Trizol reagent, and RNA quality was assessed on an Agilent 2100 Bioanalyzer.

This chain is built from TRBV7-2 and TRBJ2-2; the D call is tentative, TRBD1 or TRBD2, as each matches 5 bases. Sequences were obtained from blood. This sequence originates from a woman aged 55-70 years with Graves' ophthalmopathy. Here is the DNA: TGTGCCAGCAGCCGAGAGCGGACAAACACCGGGGAGCTGTTTTTT. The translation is CASSRERTNTGELFF.